One T cell receptor beta chain is described in this entry. Antigen specificity is unknown. All the people who gave samples were healthy bone marrow donors. This record comes from a study of cytomegalovirus exposure and HLA in healthy donors. Vbeta (60) and Jbeta (13) primers were used in the PCR. Data came from immunoSEQ multiplex PCR; TCRdb stores just in-frame clones and leaves some out. This table holds about 150,000 clones, roughly four fifths found once. Study outcomes and limitations: A few V segments could not be told apart, such as TRBV6-2 and TRBV6-3, and were left out.

Germline V gene sequence: CDR1 MNHEY, CDR2 SVGAGI. V lost 6 bases and J lost 5, with 7 bases in between. This CDR3 has 11 amino acids. The chain joins TRBV6-5 to TRBJ1-2; D gene ambiguous. The origin of this receptor is a man aged 18 to 30 in good health and CMV-seronegative. Sequenced sample: PBMCs. The CDR3 DNA sequence: TGTGCCAGCAGACAAGATTATGGCTACACCTTC. Translated, it gives CASRQDYGYTF.